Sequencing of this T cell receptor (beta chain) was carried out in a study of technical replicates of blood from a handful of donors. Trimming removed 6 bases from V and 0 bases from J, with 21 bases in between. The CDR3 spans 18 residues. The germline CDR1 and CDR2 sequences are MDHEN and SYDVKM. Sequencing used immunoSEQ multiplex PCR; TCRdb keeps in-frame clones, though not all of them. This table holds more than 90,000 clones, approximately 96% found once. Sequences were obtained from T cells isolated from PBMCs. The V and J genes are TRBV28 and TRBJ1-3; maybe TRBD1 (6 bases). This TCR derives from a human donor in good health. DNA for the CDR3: TGTGCCAGCAGCCGCTCCCGGACAGCTGTTAGCTCTGGAAACACCATATATTTT. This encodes CASSRSRTAVSSGNTIYF.